This TCR beta chain appears in the sequencing data of a study of blood T cell repertoires in COVID-19. Across the whole study: Material from acute and convalescent COVID-19 was sourced from the United States, Italy and Spain. Sample material is recorded as cDNA or gDNA derived from T cells, B-cell-depleted T cells, or PBMCs.

In the source study's methods: Quantification of nucleated cells was approximated via reference gene primer amplification. Sequencing was performed with immunoSEQ multiplex PCR; in TCRdb, only in-frame clones are kept and a portion is missing. V and J calls and clone size come straight from that table; D and trimming were deduced from the DNA. The sample shows some 79,000 clones, about 89% of them seen only once. CDR3 size: 15 residues. Germline CDR1 MGHDK, CDR2 SYGVNS. V lost 7 bases, J lost 0 bases, and 12 bases lay in between. Sequenced sample: peripheral blood. The sequence derives from an older man with active or convalescent COVID-19. This sequence joins TRBV25-1 and TRBJ2-2; possible D gene TRBD2, 6 bases. CDR3 coding DNA: TGTGCCAGCAATCCTAGCGAAACGAACACCGGGGAGCTGTTTTTT. It is translated as CASNPSETNTGELFF.